The next 26 T cell receptor beta chains were all read from a single sample in a study of CD4+ T cells in melanoma. The assay was immunoSEQ multiplex PCR, and TCRdb's table has in-frame clones only and misses some. The table lists more than 90,000 clones, 80% to 95% of them singletons, with approximately 3.5% in the top ten. The sequencing input was peripheral blood. These receptor sequences come from a human donor with melanoma.

V usage is TRBV2 and J usage is TRBJ2-2; 10 bases line up with TRBD2. The CDR3 is made up of 15 amino acids. The ends lost 2 bases at V and 7 bases at J; junction bases unmatched: 4. Germline V lookup: CDR1 SNHLY, CDR2 FYNNEI. CDR3 nucleotide sequence: TGTGCCAGCAGTGAAAGCGGGGGGGCGGACGGGGAGCTGTTTTTT. Translated: CASSESGGADGELFF.

V is TRBV9 and J is TRBJ1-1; D remains unclear. The CDR3 is made up of 13 amino acids. CDR1 SGDLS and CDR2 YYNGEE come from the germline V gene. Trimming removed 6 bases from V and 1 base from J, with 10 bases in between. CDR3 sequence reads: CASTVTENTEAFF. In nucleotides, the CDR3 is TGTGCCAGCACCGTTACTGAGAACACTGAAGCTTTCTTT.

The chain employs TRBV2 and TRBJ1-5; 7 positions agree with TRBD1. The germline V gene has CDR1 SNHLY and CDR2 FYNNEI. J was trimmed by 7 bases and V by 0 bases; bases with no gene match: 12. CDR3 length: 17 residues. In DNA, the CDR3 is TGTGCCAGCAGTGAAGCAGGAGGGCCAGGGGGTAAGCAGCCCCAGCATTTT. Translating gives CASSEAGGPGGKQPQHF.

The chain uses TRBV14 and TRBJ2-5, with TRBD1 matching 10 bases. The CDR3 extends over 16 amino acids. The germline gives CDR1 SGHDN, CDR2 FVKESK. V lost 4 bases and J lost 5; bases outside the gene matches: 10. The CDR3, as DNA: TGTGCCAGCAGCCGATGGACAGGGGGTAGGAGGGAGACCCAGTACTTC. Amino acids: CASSRWTGGRRETQYF.

The chain joins TRBV5-6 to TRBJ2-3; D gene uncertain. The V end lost 5 bases, the J end lost 2 bases, and 6 bases lay between the germline ends. Germline V gene data show CDR1 as SGHDT and CDR2 as YYEEEE. The CDR3 loop spans 12 amino acids. The DNA of the CDR3 is TGTGCCAGCAGGTTATCCACAGATACGCAGTATTTT. Residues: CASRLSTDTQYF. The complete variable domain, with remaining parts taken from reference TRBV5-6 and TRBJ2-3, reads DAGVTQSPTHLIKTRGQQVTLRCSPKSGHDTVSWYQQALGQGPQFIFQYYEEEERQRGNFPDRFSGHQFPNYSSELNVNALLLGDSALYLCASRLSTDTQYFGPGTRLTVL.

This clone was seen a single time. V usage is TRBV4-1 and J usage is TRBJ2-7, with 13 bases matching TRBD2. CDR1 and CDR2 from the germline V gene are MGHRA and YSYEKL. The CDR3 loop spans 15 amino acids. Trimming removed 3 bases from V and 2 bases from J; junction bases left unmatched: 1. This CDR3 reads CASSQGLAGTYEQYF. CDR3 DNA: TGCGCCAGCAGCCAGGGACTAGCGGGGACCTACGAGCAGTACTTC.

DNA for the CDR3: TGTGCCAGCCTAGAGTACAATGAGCAGTTCTTC. Encoded protein: CASLEYNEQFF. V usage is TRBV2 and J usage is TRBJ2-1; D unclear. This CDR3 contains 11 residues. The germline gives CDR1 SNHLY, CDR2 FYNNEI. V dropped 8 bases and J dropped 4 bases, with 6 bases sitting between them. Complete variable domain (other parts from reference TRBV2 and TRBJ2-1): EPEVTQTPSHQVTQMGQEVILRCVPISNHLYFYWYRQILGQKVEFLVSFYNNEISEKSEIFDDQFSVERPDGSNFTLKIRSTKLEDSAMYFCASLEYNEQFFGPGTRLTVL.

This clone is a singleton in its sample. This sequence joins TRBV28 and TRBJ2-5, with unresolved D. Germline V gene sequence: CDR1 MDHEN, CDR2 SYDVKM. The V and J ends lost 6 bases and 1 base respectively, with 12 bases between them. The CDR3 has 14 residues. CDR3 residues: CASSPVKGQETQYF. DNA of the CDR3: TGTGCCAGCAGCCCGGTTAAGGGCCAAGAGACCCAGTACTTC.

The J gene is TRBJ2-6, the V gene TRBV6-1; D tentatively fits TRBD1 or TRBD2 (5 bases each). The germline V gene has CDR1 MNHNS and CDR2 SASEGT. The length of the CDR3 is 16 residues. Trimming removed 3 bases from V and 2 bases from J, with 11 bases in between. The CDR3 DNA reads TGTGCCAGCAGTGAGTTTGGGGGAACTGGGGCCAACGTCCTGACTTTC. It translates to CASSEFGGTGANVLTF.

The chain employs TRBV10-1 and TRBJ2-5, with 9 positions matching TRBD1. The V and J ends lost 2 bases and 0 bases, in that order; junction bases with no gene match: 13. This CDR3 contains 19 residues. Germline V gene sequence: CDR1 WNHNN, CDR2 SYGVQD (reference sequence). The CDR3 loop reads CASSETPDRGRLYQETQYF. DNA of the CDR3: TGCGCCAGCAGTGAGACCCCAGACAGGGGGAGGTTGTACCAAGAGACCCAGTACTTC.

This clone was seen a single time. The chain joins TRBV4-3 to TRBJ2-7, with D unclear. Germline V gene data show CDR1 as LGHNA and CDR2 as YSLEER. The CDR3 is 13 residues long. The V and J ends lost 2 bases and 7 bases respectively, with 12 bases between them. CDR3 protein: CASSQSQVGEQYF. Written as DNA, the CDR3 is TGCGCCAGCAGCCAATCGCAGGTGGGGGAGCAGTACTTC.

In its sample, this clone was seen a few times. This chain connects TRBV4-1 to TRBJ2-1; 9 bases are a match to TRBD2. This CDR3 comprises 13 residues. From germline, CDR1 is MGHRA and CDR2 YSYEKL. The trim removed 4 bases at V and 6 bases at J, leaving 1 base unmatched. The CDR3 here is CASSLAGANEQFF. CDR3 coding DNA: TGCGCCAGCAGCCTAGCGGGAGCCAATGAGCAGTTCTTC.

The CDR3 reads CASSLGGSGQGGEQYF. CDR3 bases: TGTGCCAGCAGCTTGGGGGGCTCGGGACAGGGTGGGGAGCAGTACTTC. This chain uses TRBV5-4 with TRBJ2-7; 9 nucleotides match TRBD1. This CDR3 spans 16 amino acids. Germline assignment: CDR1 SGHNT and CDR2 YYREEE (reference sequence). V shed 0 bases and J 7 bases; nucleotides not matched to a gene: 11.

The rearrangement uses TRBV7-2 and TRBJ2-1; TRBD2 agrees at 10 bases. The J segment lost 2 bases and the V segment lost 5 bases, leaving 3 bases of the junction unmatched. Per the germline V gene, CDR1 is SGHTA and CDR2 is FQGNSA. The CDR3 has 15 amino acids. The CDR3 sequence is CASSPAGGPYNEQFF. CDR3 sequence (DNA): TGTGCCAGCAGCCCAGCGGGGGGGCCCTACAATGAGCAGTTCTTC.

The CDR3 sequence: CASSQDFGRVDKNIQYF. DNA for the CDR3: TGCGCCAGCAGCCAAGATTTTGGCAGGGTGGACAAAAACATTCAGTACTTC. The chain has TRBV4-3 and TRBJ2-4, with a tentative D call TRBD1 (5 bases). This CDR3 has 17 residues. Between the trimmed V and J ends, which lost 0 bases and 3 bases, there was a span of 15 bases. Germline CDR1 LGHNA, CDR2 YSLEER.

The chain recombines TRBV10-3 with TRBJ2-1; D remains unclear. CDR3 length: 14 amino acids. Per the germline V gene, CDR1 is ENHRY and CDR2 is SYGVKD. Trimming shortened V by 6 bases and J by 8 bases, and 17 bases separated the two germline ends. CDR3 sequence (DNA): TGTGCCATCAGCCCTCCATCAGACGACTATGAGCAGTTCTTC. This sequence encodes CAISPPSDDYEQFF.

The chain carries TRBV18 and TRBJ2-1; TRBD1 matches at 7 bases. Germline CDR1 reads KGHSH; CDR2 reads LQKENI. The V gene end was trimmed by 6 bases and the J gene end by 10 bases; junction bases not matched to a gene: 6. The CDR3 is made up of 12 amino acids. This CDR3 is CASSWDRIEQFF. DNA for the CDR3: TGTGCCAGCTCCTGGGACAGAATAGAGCAGTTCTTC.

The chain recombines TRBV6-5 with TRBJ1-6; 8 bases match TRBD1. Germline CDR1 and CDR2: MNHEY and SVGAGI. Trimming cost V 2 bases and J 8 bases; bases outside gene matches: 5. This CDR3 is 15 amino acids long. The chain's CDR3 is CASSYQYRGDSPLHF. The CDR3 DNA reads as TGTGCCAGCAGTTACCAGTACAGGGGGGATTCACCCCTCCACTTT.

The chain employs TRBV6-6 and TRBJ2-3; maybe TRBD1 (6 bases). Deletions cut 9 bases from V and 2 bases from J, with 15 bases between. The CDR3 extends over 14 amino acids. The V gene's germline CDR1 is MNHNY and CDR2 SVGAGI (reference sequence). In DNA, the CDR3 is TGTGCCAGTACGCGCCCAGGGGACACAGATACGCAGTATTTT. It encodes CASTRPGDTDTQYF.

The gene calls are TRBV9 and TRBJ1-2, with unresolved D. Germline V CDR1 and CDR2: SGDLS, YYNGEE. CDR3 length: 14 residues. Trimming pared 4 bases from V and 2 bases from J, leaving 12 bases between. The CDR3 here is CASSPSMINYGYTF. The CDR3 nucleotides are TGTGCCAGCAGCCCCTCCATGATCAACTATGGCTACACCTTC.

V gene TRBV6-5 combines with J gene TRBJ2-3; D perhaps matches TRBD2 (6 bases). The CDR3 is made up of 14 amino acids. Germline V gives CDR1 MNHEY, CDR2 SVGAGI. Trimming shortened V by 4 bases and J by 2 bases, and 10 bases separated the two germline ends. The CDR3 loop reads CASSSTRNTDTQYF. The CDR3 region has the DNA TGTGCCAGCAGTTCGACTAGAAACACAGATACGCAGTATTTT.

The rearrangement links TRBV19 to TRBJ1-2; 10 bases are a match to TRBD1. V shed 5 bases and J 4 bases; nucleotides not matched to a gene: 7. There are 15 residues in the CDR3. Germline-derived CDR1 and CDR2 are LNHDA and SQIVND (reference sequence). The CDR3 coding sequence is TGTGCCAGTAGTGATTGGGACAGGGGACTCTATGGCTACACCTTC. Encoded protein: CASSDWDRGLYGYTF. Full variable domain (outside the CDR3, taken from reference TRBV19 and TRBJ1-2): DGGITQSPKYLFRKEGQNVTLSCEQNLNHDAMYWYRQDPGQGLRLIYYSQIVNDFQKGDIAEGYSVSREKKESFPLTVTSAQKNPTAFYLCASSDWDRGLYGYTFGSGTRLTVV.

This clone was recorded a few times. The V and J genes are TRBV6-5 and TRBJ2-7, with D tentatively TRBD1 or TRBD2 (6 bases each). CDR3 length: 14 amino acids. V lost 0 bases, J lost 4 bases, and 10 bases lay in between. Germline-derived CDR1 and CDR2 are MNHEY and SVGAGI. Here the CDR3 reads CASSYSKGGYEQYF. In DNA, the CDR3 is TGTGCCAGCAGTTACTCGAAAGGGGGGTACGAGCAGTACTTC.

The chain couples TRBV19 to TRBJ2-1; 9 bases map to TRBD1. The CDR3 sequence is 16 residues long. Germline V gives CDR1 LNHDA, CDR2 SQIVND (reference sequence). The V gene end was trimmed by 4 bases and the J gene end by 5 bases; junction bases not matched to a gene: 9. The CDR3 sequence is CASSTPGQGTNNEQFF. Here the CDR3 DNA reads TGTGCCAGTAGTACCCCAGGACAGGGGACAAACAATGAGCAGTTCTTC.

The J gene is TRBJ2-3, the V gene TRBV6-1; no definite D call. The V and J ends lost 7 bases and 4 bases respectively, with 12 bases between them. Germline values: CDR1 MNHNS, CDR2 SASEGT. This CDR3 spans 13 amino acids. CDR3 protein: CASIEYSPDTQYF. The CDR3 DNA sequence: TGTGCCAGCATCGAGTATTCCCCAGATACGCAGTATTTT.

In nucleotides, the CDR3 is TGCGCCAGCAGCTTGGGTGGGGGCCGAGAGACCCAGTACTTC. As protein: CASSLGGGRETQYF. The chain carries TRBV5-1 and TRBJ2-5, with D perhaps TRBD1 (6 bases). V lost 0 bases, J lost 4 bases, and 10 bases lay in between. CDR3 length equals 14 residues. Germline V CDR1 and CDR2: SGHRS, YFSETQ. The full variable domain, rest sourced from reference TRBV5-1 and TRBJ2-5, is KAGVTQTPRYLIKTRGQQVTLSCSPISGHRSVSWYQQTPGQGLQFLFEYFSETQRNKGNFPGRFSGRQFSNSRSEMNVSTLELGDSALYLCASSLGGGRETQYFGPGTRLLVL.